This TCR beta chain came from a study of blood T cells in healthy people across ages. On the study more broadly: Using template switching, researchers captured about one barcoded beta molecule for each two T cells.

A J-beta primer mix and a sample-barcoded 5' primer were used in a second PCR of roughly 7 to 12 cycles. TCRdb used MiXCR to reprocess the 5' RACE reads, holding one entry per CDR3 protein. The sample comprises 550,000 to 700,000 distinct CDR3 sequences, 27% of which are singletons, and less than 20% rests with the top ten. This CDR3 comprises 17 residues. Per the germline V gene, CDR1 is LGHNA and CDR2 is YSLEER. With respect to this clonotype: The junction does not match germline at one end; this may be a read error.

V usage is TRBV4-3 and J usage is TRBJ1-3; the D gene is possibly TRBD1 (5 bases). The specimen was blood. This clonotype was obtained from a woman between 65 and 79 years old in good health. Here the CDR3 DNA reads TGCGCCAGCAGCCAGGGGGTCCCGTCCGGTTCTGGAAACACCTTATATTTT. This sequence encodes CASSQGVPSGSGNTLYF.